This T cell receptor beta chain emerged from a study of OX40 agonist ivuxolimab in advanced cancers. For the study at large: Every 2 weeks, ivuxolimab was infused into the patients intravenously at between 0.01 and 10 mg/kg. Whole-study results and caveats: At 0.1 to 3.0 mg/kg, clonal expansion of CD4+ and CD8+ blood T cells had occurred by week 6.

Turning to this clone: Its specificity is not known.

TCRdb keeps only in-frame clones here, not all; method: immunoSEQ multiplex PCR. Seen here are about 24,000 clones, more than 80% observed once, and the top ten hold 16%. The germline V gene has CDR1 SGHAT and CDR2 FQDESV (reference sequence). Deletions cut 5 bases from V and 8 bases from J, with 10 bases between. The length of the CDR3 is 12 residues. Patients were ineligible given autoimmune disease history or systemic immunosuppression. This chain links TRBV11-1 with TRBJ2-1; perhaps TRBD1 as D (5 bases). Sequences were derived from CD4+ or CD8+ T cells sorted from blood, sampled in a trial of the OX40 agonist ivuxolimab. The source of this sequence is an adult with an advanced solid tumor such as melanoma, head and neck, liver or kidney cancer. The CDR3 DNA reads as TGTGCCAGCAGCCACGTAGGGGATGAGCAGTTCTTC. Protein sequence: CASSHVGDEQFF.